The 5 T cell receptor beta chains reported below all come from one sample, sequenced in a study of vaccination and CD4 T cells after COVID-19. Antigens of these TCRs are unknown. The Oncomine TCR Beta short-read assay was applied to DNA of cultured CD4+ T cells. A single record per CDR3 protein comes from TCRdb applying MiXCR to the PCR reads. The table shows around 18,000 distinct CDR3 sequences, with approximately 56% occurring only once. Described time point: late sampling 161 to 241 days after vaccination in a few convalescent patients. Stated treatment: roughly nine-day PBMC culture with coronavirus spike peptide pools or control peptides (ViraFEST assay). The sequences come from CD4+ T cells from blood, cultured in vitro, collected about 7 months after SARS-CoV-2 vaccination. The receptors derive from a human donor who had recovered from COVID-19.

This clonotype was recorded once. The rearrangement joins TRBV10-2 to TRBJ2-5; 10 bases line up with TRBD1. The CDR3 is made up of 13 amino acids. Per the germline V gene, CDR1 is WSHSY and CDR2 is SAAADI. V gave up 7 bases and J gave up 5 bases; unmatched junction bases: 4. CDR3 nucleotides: TGCGCCAGCATGAGGGGACAGGGGGAGACCCAGTACTTC. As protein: CASMRGQGETQYF.

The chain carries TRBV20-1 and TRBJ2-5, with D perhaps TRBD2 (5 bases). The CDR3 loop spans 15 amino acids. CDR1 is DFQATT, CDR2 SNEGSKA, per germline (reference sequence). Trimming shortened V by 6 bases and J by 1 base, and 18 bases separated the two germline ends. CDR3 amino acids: CSAEVFGHLQETQYF. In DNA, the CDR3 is TGCAGTGCGGAGGTCTTCGGCCACCTCCAAGAGACCCAGTACTTC.

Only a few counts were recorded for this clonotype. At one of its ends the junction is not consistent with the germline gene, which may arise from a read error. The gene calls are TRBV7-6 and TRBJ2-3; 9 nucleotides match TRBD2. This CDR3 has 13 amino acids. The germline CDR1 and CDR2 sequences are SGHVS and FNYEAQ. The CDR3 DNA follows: TGTGCCAGCAGCTTAGGCGGGGGGGACAGCTTCTCTTTT. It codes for CASSLGGGDSFSF.

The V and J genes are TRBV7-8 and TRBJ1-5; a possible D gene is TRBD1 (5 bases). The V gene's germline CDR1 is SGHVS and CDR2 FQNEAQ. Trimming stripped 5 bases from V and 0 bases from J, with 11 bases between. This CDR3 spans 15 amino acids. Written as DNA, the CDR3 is TGTGCCAGCAGCCGGGGGGTTCCTAGCAATCAGCCCCAGCATTTT. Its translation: CASSRGVPSNQPQHF.

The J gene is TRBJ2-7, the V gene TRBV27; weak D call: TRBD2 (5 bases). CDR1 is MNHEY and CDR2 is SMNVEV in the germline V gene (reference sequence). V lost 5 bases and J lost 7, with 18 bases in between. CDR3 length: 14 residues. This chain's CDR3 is CASSPQRTRREQYF. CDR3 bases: TGTGCCAGCAGTCCCCAGCGGACCCGACGGGAGCAGTACTTC.